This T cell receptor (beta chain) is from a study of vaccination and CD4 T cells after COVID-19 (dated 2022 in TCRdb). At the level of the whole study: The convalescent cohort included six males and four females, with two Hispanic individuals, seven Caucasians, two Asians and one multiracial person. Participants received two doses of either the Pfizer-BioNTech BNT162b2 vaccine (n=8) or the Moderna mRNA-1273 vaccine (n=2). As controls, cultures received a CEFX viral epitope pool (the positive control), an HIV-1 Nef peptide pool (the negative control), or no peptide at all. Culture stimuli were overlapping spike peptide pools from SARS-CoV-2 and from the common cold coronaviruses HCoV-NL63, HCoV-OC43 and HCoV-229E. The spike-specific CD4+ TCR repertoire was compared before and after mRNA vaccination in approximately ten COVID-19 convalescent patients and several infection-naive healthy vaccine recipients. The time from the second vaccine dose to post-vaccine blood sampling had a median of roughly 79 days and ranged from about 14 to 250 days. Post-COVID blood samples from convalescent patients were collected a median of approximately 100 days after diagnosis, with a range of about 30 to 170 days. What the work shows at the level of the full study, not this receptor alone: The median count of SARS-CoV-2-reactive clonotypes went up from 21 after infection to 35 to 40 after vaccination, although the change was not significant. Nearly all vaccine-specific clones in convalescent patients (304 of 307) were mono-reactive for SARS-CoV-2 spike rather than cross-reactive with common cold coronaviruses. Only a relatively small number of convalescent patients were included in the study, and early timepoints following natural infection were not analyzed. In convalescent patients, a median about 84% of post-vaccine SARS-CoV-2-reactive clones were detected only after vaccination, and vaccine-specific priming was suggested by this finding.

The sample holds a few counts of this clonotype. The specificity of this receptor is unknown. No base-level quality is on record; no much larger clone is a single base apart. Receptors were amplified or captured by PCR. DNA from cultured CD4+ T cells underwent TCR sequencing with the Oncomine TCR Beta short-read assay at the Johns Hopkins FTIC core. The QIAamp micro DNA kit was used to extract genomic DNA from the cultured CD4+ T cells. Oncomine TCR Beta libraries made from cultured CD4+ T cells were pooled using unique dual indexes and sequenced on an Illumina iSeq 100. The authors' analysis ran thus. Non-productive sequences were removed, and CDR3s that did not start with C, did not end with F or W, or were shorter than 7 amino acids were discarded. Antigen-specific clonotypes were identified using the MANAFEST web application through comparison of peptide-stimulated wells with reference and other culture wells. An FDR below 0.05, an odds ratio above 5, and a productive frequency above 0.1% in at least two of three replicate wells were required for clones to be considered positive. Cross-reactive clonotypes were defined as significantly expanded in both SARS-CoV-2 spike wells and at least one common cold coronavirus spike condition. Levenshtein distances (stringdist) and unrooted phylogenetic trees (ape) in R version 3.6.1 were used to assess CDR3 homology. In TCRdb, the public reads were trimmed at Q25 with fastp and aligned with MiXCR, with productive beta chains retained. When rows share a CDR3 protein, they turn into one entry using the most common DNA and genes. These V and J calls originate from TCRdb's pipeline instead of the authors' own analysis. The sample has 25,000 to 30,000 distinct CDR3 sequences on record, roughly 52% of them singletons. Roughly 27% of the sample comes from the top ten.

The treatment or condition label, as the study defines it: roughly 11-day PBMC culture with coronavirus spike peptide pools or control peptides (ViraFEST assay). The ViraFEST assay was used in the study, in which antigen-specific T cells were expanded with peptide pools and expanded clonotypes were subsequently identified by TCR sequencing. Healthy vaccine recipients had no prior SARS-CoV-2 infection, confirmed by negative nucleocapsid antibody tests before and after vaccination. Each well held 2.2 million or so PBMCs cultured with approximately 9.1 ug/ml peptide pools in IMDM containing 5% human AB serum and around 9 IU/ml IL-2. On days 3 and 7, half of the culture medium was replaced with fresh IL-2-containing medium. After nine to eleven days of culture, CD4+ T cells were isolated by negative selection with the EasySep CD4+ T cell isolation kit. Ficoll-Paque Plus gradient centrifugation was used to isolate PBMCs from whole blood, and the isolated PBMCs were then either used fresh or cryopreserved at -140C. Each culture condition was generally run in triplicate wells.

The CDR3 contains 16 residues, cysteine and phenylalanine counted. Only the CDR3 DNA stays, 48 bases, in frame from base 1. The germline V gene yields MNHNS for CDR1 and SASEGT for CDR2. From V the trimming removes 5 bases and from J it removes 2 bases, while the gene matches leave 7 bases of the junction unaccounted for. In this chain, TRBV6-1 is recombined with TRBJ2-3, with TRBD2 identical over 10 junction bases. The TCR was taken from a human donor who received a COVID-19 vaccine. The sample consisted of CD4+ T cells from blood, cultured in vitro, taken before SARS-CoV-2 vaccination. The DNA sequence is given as TGTGCCAGCAGTCGCCAAGGACTAGCGGACACAGATACGCAGTATTTT. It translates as CASSRQGLADTDTQYF.